The 15 T cell receptor beta chains below come from one sample, sequenced in a study of blood T cells in healthy people across ages. A sample-barcoded 5' primer and a J-beta primer mix were used in a second PCR of roughly 7 to 11 cycles. A single record per CDR3 protein comes from TCRdb applying MiXCR to the 5' RACE reads. The sample lists approximately 810,000 distinct CDR3 sequences; roughly 26% were seen once. The sample taken for sequencing was blood. The receptor source for this set is a woman aged 80 or older in good health.

This clonotype has a handful of counts. The chain joins TRBV6-1 to TRBJ1-2, with 7 bases fitting TRBD1. V was clipped by 1 base and J by 8 bases; unmatched bases: 7. Germline loops: CDR1 MNHNS, CDR2 SASEGT. The CDR3 sequence is 14 residues long. CDR3 sequence reads: CASSEVPGGVGYTF. In DNA form, the CDR3 reads TGTGCCAGCAGTGAAGTTCCAGGGGGTGTGGGCTACACCTTC.

This clonotype was observed many times. The genes are TRBV6-5 and TRBJ1-2; 7 bases line up with TRBD1. CDR1 is MNHEY and CDR2 is SVGAGI in the germline V gene. V dropped 7 bases and J dropped 7; count of bases not matched to a gene: 12. The CDR3 runs 14 residues. DNA for the CDR3: TGTGCCAGCAACCCCCAGGGAGGGGGCAGTGGCTACACCTTC. It specifies CASNPQGGGSGYTF.

Only a few counts were recorded for this clonotype. A read error is possible here, since a much larger clone lies one base away. The chain links TRBV7-2 to TRBJ2-7, with 7 bases identical to TRBD1. The CDR3 is 14 amino acids. V lost 5 bases, J lost 7 bases, and 11 bases stayed unmatched. Germline lookup yields CDR1 SGHTA and CDR2 FQGNSA. The CDR3 DNA reads as TGTGCCAGCAGCGGTCGACAGGGTAGGAATGAGCAGTACTTC. Translation gives CASSGRQGRNEQYF.

Ten or more counts support this clonotype. The chain joins TRBV7-9 to TRBJ1-2; D is uncertain. Germline CDR1 and CDR2: SEHNR and FQNEAQ (reference sequence). This CDR3 contains 14 residues. V was pared by 10 bases and J by 3 bases, with 18 bases between. The CDR3 region has the DNA TGTGCCACCTCAGCCGTACCCTCATACTATGGCTACACCTTC. Translating it yields CATSAVPSYYGYTF.

This chain links TRBV15 with TRBJ2-2; 10 bases align to TRBD1. Trimming took 1 base from V and 4 from J; bases not matched to a gene: 0. In germline, CDR1 is LNHNV, CDR2 YYDKDF (reference sequence). The CDR3 length is 15 residues. The CDR3: CATSRGDRGTGELFF. In DNA form, the CDR3 reads TGTGCCACCAGCAGAGGGGACAGGGGCACCGGGGAGCTGTTTTTT.

A note on this clonotype: Given a much more abundant clone one base away, this may be a read error. The rearrangement joins TRBV6-2 or TRBV6-3 to TRBJ2-7; no clear D gene. The CDR3 is 11 amino acids. Germline V lookup: CDR1 MNHEY, CDR2 SVGEGT. For the CDR3, the DNA is TGTGCCAGCAGTGACCGCAGCGAGCGGTACTTC. Translation: CASSDRSERYF.

The chain has TRBV6-2 or TRBV6-3 and TRBJ2-3; possible D gene TRBD2, 6 bases. The CDR3 has 15 residues. CDR1 is MNHEY, CDR2 SVGEGT, per germline. With 7 bases removed from V and 0 bases from J, the gap between germline ends came to 14 bases. Written as DNA, the CDR3 is TGTGCCAGCAATAATGAGCGGGTCAGCACAGATACGCAGTATTTT. Its translation is CASNNERVSTDTQYF.

Many counts were recorded for this clonotype. The rearrangement joins TRBV9 to TRBJ2-3; TRBD2 matches at 7 bases. This CDR3 is 13 amino acids long. The junction had 9 bases not matched to a gene; V was cut back by 6 bases and J by 8 bases. Germline V gives CDR1 SGDLS, CDR2 YYNGEE. CDR3 DNA sequence: TGTGCCAGCAACCAATTGGGGGAGGGTACGCAGTATTTT. Translating gives CASNQLGEGTQYF.

This clonotype has at least ten counts. The chain carries TRBV20-1 and TRBJ2-1, with TRBD2 identical over 10 bases. CDR1 and CDR2 (germline): DFQATT, SNEGSKA (reference sequence). The CDR3 runs to 15 residues. With 1 base clipped from V and 7 bases from J, the junction kept 7 bases outside the gene matches. CDR3 bases: TGCAGTGCTAGAGGCAGCGGGGGGGCCGCAAATGAGCAGTTCTTC. This sequence encodes CSARGSGGAANEQFF.

This rearrangement joins TRBV30 to TRBJ1-1; D ambiguous. V lost 1 base and J lost 10, with 7 bases in between. Germline V gene data show CDR1 as GTSNPN and CDR2 as SVGIG (reference sequence). This CDR3 is 10 amino acids long. CDR3 in amino acids: CAWSALTAFF. CDR3 coding DNA: TGTGCCTGGAGTGCCCTTACAGCTTTCTTT.

This chain links TRBV7-9 with TRBJ1-1; TRBD1 might be the D (5 bases). Per the germline V gene, CDR1 is SEHNR and CDR2 is FQNEAQ (reference sequence). The V end was cut by 5 bases, the J end by 4 bases, with 11 bases between. This CDR3 is built from 13 residues. Here the CDR3 DNA reads TGTGCCAGCAGCCGGGACCTGGGCACTGAAGCTTTCTTT. It codes for CASSRDLGTEAFF.

In this sample, this clonotype turned up a few times. The chain combines TRBV6-5 with TRBJ2-1; tentative D call: TRBD2 (6 bases). Germline CDR1 and CDR2: MNHEY and SVGAGI. CDR3 length: 15 residues. Trimming removed 8 bases from V and 2 bases from J, with 16 bases in between. DNA of the CDR3: TGTGCCAGCTTTTCGGGACTCGATACCTACAATGAGCAGTTCTTC. Amino acids: CASFSGLDTYNEQFF.

The chain has TRBV30 and TRBJ2-1; possible D gene TRBD2, 6 bases. Trimming left V 4 bases short and J 7 bases short, with 17 bases between. Germline CDR1 GTSNPN, CDR2 SVGIG (reference sequence). This CDR3 has 14 residues. The CDR3 reads CAWKAGIGLNEQFF. DNA of the CDR3: TGTGCCTGGAAGGCGGGGATCGGGTTGAATGAGCAGTTCTTC.

This clonotype has more than one count but fewer than ten. The V and J genes are TRBV13 and TRBJ1-1, with D perhaps matching TRBD1 (5 bases). This CDR3 is 16 amino acids long. CDR1 and CDR2 (germline): PRHDT, FYEKMQ (reference sequence). The V gene lost 3 bases and the J gene lost 1 base, with 15 bases spanning the gap. CDR3 loop: CASSFTSPGQNTEAFF. The CDR3 DNA reads as TGTGCCAGCAGCTTTACTTCGCCAGGGCAGAACACTGAAGCTTTCTTT.

The chain couples TRBV6-2 or TRBV6-3 to TRBJ2-1; D tentatively reads TRBD1 or TRBD2 (6 bases each). The J call could be wrong; TRBJ2-7 is a better fit for the DNA end. Germline V gives CDR1 MNHEY, CDR2 SVGEGT. The CDR3 is 16 amino acids. CDR3 region: CASGRQGGRGNNEQYF. For the CDR3, the DNA is TGTGCCAGCGGTCGCCAAGGGGGGCGAGGAAACAATGAGCAGTACTTC.